One sample yielded the 20 T cell receptor beta chains listed below, sequenced in a study of OX40 agonist ivuxolimab in advanced cancers. Assay: immunoSEQ multiplex PCR; the TCRdb copy retains only in-frame clones and omits some. The table lists some 58,000 clones, 80% to 90% of them singletons. The specimen comprised CD4+ or CD8+ T cells sorted from blood, sampled in a trial of the OX40 agonist ivuxolimab. The receptors shown here come from an adult with an advanced solid tumor such as melanoma, head and neck, liver or kidney cancer.

The CDR3 region is CASSARSGERGRPYEQYF. CDR3 sequence (DNA): TGTGCCAGCAGCGCGCGGTCTGGTGAGCGCGGGAGACCATACGAGCAGTACTTC. The rearrangement links TRBV7-2 to TRBJ2-7, with 7 bases fitting TRBD2. This CDR3 has 18 amino acids. V dropped 5 bases and J dropped 4; count of bases not matched to a gene: 20. The germline V gene has CDR1 SGHTA and CDR2 FQGNSA.

This clone has just one count. The V gene is TRBV9, the J gene TRBJ2-6, with 8 bases aligning to TRBD1. V lost 3 bases, J lost 2 bases, and 10 bases stayed unmatched. The CDR3 is made up of 18 amino acids. CDR1 is SGDLS, CDR2 YYNGEE, per germline. This CDR3 reads CASSAHGQGLTGANVLTF. As DNA, the CDR3 is TGTGCCAGCAGCGCCCACGGACAGGGCCTGACTGGGGCCAACGTCCTGACTTTC.

V gene TRBV6-7 combines with J gene TRBJ2-7, with D possibly matching TRBD1 (5 bases). TRBV6-7 is marked as an open reading frame, function uncertain. With 5 bases removed from V and 4 bases from J, the gap between germline ends came to 15 bases. The CDR3 length is 14 residues. Here the CDR3 DNA reads TGTGCCAGCAGTGCCCTGGGGCTAAGTTACGAGCAGTACGTC. Translation gives CASSALGLSYEQYV.

This chain uses TRBV7-7 with TRBJ2-2, with a weak D call TRBD1 (5 bases). Germline loops: CDR1 SSHAT, CDR2 FNYEAQ (reference sequence). The V and J ends lost 8 bases and 2 bases respectively, with 12 bases between them. This CDR3 spans 14 amino acids. The CDR3 sequence is CASRQPGNTGELFF. CDR3 nucleotide sequence: TGTGCCAGCCGACAGCCTGGCAACACCGGGGAGCTGTTTTTT.

The chain has TRBV5-6 and TRBJ2-5; perhaps TRBD1 as D (6 bases). Between the trimmed V and J ends, which lost 7 bases and 5 bases, there was a span of 12 bases. The CDR3 is 12 residues long. The germline V gene has CDR1 SGHDT and CDR2 YYEEEE. This chain's CDR3 is CASATGMETQYF. In DNA form, the CDR3 reads TGTGCCAGCGCAACAGGGATGGAGACCCAGTACTTC.

The chain is built from TRBV6-1 and TRBJ1-2, with 10 bases aligning to TRBD1. In germline, CDR1 is MNHNS, CDR2 SASEGT. This CDR3 has 15 amino acids. J was trimmed by 7 bases and V by 6 bases; bases with no gene match: 11. CDR3 sequence: CASRSNPTGGGGYTF. For the CDR3, the DNA is TGTGCCAGCAGGTCGAACCCGACAGGGGGCGGTGGCTACACCTTC.

The chain uses TRBV27 and TRBJ2-7, with D possibly being TRBD1 (5 bases). There are 15 residues in the CDR3. Trimming left V 5 bases short and J 0 bases short, with 14 bases between. Germline CDR1 MNHEY, CDR2 SMNVEV (reference sequence). In nucleotides, the CDR3 is TGTGCCAGCAGTACCGTGGACACCAGCTCCTACGAGCAGTACTTC. Protein sequence: CASSTVDTSSYEQYF.

The chain has TRBV2 and TRBJ1-2, with TRBD1 matching 9 bases. The trim removed 6 bases at V and 8 bases at J, leaving 10 bases unmatched. The CDR3 is 14 amino acids. Germline V lookup: CDR1 SNHLY, CDR2 FYNNEI. CDR3 nucleotides: TGTGCCAGCAGCTACATTGGACAGGGGAGAGGCTACACCTTC. It is translated as CASSYIGQGRGYTF.

The chain uses TRBV15 and TRBJ1-2, with a tentative D call TRBD1 (6 bases). Trimming took 0 bases from V and 5 from J, leaving 13 bases between them. Per the germline V gene, CDR1 is LNHNV and CDR2 is YYDKDF (reference sequence). The CDR3 has 15 amino acids. In nucleotides, the CDR3 is TGTGCCACCAGCAGAGACGACAAGGGGGGTTATGGCTACACCTTC. Its protein is CATSRDDKGGYGYTF.

The J gene is TRBJ2-2, the V gene TRBV4-1; 9 bases align to TRBD2. Looked up from germline, CDR1 is MGHRA and CDR2 is YSYEKL. V lost 1 base to trimming and J lost 5 bases; unmatched junction nucleotides: 8. The length of the CDR3 is 17 residues. The CDR3 loop reads CASSQGPLAGGTGELFF. The CDR3 bases are TGCGCCAGCAGCCAAGGGCCCCTCGCGGGGGGGACCGGGGAGCTGTTTTTT.

The chain is built from TRBV6-1 and TRBJ2-7; D is uncertain. Germline V gene sequence: CDR1 MNHNS, CDR2 SASEGT. This CDR3 region has 15 residues. Trimming removed 5 bases from V and 5 bases from J, with 19 bases in between. The CDR3 nucleotides read TGTGCCAGCAGTAACCTAGACCTCCTCCACGACGAGCAGTACGTC. Its protein product is CASSNLDLLHDEQYV.

This clone has a handful of counts. This chain joins TRBV5-1 and TRBJ1-6, with D perhaps matching TRBD1 (6 bases). The V gene's germline CDR1 is SGHRS and CDR2 YFSETQ. This CDR3 is built from 14 residues. V was clipped by 2 bases and J by 7 bases, with 10 bases between them. In DNA form, the CDR3 reads TGCGCCAGCAGCTTATTGAGGGGGAATTCACCCCTCCACTTT. Its protein is CASSLLRGNSPLHF.

The rearrangement joins TRBV9 to TRBJ2-3, with 8 bases identical to TRBD2. CDR1 is SGDLS and CDR2 is YYNGEE in the germline V gene. The CDR3 is 16 residues long. The J segment lost 4 bases and the V segment lost 2 bases, leaving 9 bases of the junction unmatched. CDR3 region: CASSVRSGSESDTQYF. The DNA for the CDR3 is TGTGCCAGCAGCGTGCGAAGCGGGAGTGAGTCAGATACGCAGTATTTT.

The chain is built from TRBV27 and TRBJ2-3; TRBD2 might be the D (5 bases). V was pared by 6 bases and J by 7 bases, with 20 bases between. Germline CDR1 is MNHEY and CDR2 is SMNVEV (reference sequence). This CDR3 has 15 amino acids. The CDR3 region has the DNA TGTGCCAGCAGCACTACGCCGGGAAGACGGCATACGCAGTATTTT. This codes for CASSTTPGRRHTQYF.

This sequence joins TRBV6-1 and TRBJ1-5; D is perhaps TRBD1 (5 bases). This CDR3 comprises 14 residues. The germline V and J ends were trimmed by 6 bases and 1 base, with 10 bases remaining between them. The germline gives CDR1 MNHNS, CDR2 SASEGT. CDR3 protein: CASSQRQSNQPQHF. The CDR3 nucleotides read TGTGCCAGCAGCCAAAGACAGAGCAATCAGCCCCAGCATTTT.

This chain uses TRBV11-3 with TRBJ2-1; D gene unclear. Trimming left V 1 base short and J 2 bases short, with 6 bases between. This CDR3 spans 14 amino acids. In germline, CDR1 is SGHNT, CDR2 YENEEA. The CDR3 here is CASSLVGAYNEQFF. CDR3 DNA: TGTGCCAGCAGCTTAGTTGGCGCCTACAATGAGCAGTTCTTC.

V gene TRBV7-8 combines with J gene TRBJ2-7; 11 bases map to TRBD2. The CDR3 extends over 13 amino acids. In germline, CDR1 is SGHVS, CDR2 FQNEAQ. The J segment lost 12 bases and the V segment lost 5 bases, leaving 9 bases of the junction unmatched. The CDR3: CASSPGLAAGVYF. In DNA, the CDR3 is TGTGCCAGCAGCCCGGGACTAGCGGCAGGGGTGTACTTC. Together with reference TRBV7-8 and TRBJ2-7, the CDR3 gives the full variable domain: GAGVSQSPRYKVAKRGQDVALRCDPISGHVSLFWYQQALGQGPEFLTYFQNEAQLDKSGLPSDRFFAERPEGSVSTLKIQRTQQEDSAVYLCASSPGLAAGVYFGPGTRLTVT.

V is TRBV2 and J is TRBJ2-5, with a tentative D call TRBD1 (6 bases). Trimming removed 5 bases at V and 3 bases at J, with 16 bases between. The CDR3 has 15 residues. Germline loops: CDR1 SNHLY, CDR2 FYNNEI. This CDR3 is CASSFNRVGKETQYF. The CDR3 bases are TGTGCCAGCAGTTTCAACAGGGTTGGGAAAGAGACCCAGTACTTC.

The rearrangement uses TRBV5-1 and TRBJ2-2; D is ambiguous. With 1 base removed from V and 6 bases from J, the gap between germline ends came to 10 bases. The CDR3 loop spans 14 amino acids. The germline V gene encodes CDR1 SGHRS and CDR2 YFSETQ. CDR3 DNA sequence: TGCGCCAGCAGCTTGTCGAGCGACGCCGGGGAGCTGTTTTTT. It yields the protein CASSLSSDAGELFF.

This clone was seen just once. The chain joins TRBV5-1 to TRBJ2-3; 11 positions match TRBD2. The germline V gene encodes CDR1 SGHRS and CDR2 YFSETQ. J gave up 6 bases and V 6 bases, and 6 bases lay outside the gene matches. This CDR3 comprises 14 residues. Written as DNA, the CDR3 is TGCGCCAGCATACTAGCGGGAGCGGGGGATACGCAGTATTTT. Protein sequence: CASILAGAGDTQYF.